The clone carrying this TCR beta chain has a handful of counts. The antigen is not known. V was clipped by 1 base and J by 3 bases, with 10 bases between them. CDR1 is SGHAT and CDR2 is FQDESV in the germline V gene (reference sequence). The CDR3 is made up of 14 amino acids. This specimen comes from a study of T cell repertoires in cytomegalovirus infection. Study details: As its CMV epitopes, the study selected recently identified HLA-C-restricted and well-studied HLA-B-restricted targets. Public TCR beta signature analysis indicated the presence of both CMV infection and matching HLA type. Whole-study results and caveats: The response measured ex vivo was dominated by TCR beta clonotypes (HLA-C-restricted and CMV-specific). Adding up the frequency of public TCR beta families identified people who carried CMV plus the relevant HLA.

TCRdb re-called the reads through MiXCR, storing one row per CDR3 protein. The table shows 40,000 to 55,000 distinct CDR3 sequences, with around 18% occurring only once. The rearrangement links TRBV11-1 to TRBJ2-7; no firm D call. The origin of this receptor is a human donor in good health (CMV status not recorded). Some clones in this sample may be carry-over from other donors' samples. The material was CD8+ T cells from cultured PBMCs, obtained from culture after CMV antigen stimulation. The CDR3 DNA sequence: TGTGCCAGCAGCTTAGGCAAGCTTATCTACGAGCAGTACTTC. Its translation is CASSLGKLIYEQYF.